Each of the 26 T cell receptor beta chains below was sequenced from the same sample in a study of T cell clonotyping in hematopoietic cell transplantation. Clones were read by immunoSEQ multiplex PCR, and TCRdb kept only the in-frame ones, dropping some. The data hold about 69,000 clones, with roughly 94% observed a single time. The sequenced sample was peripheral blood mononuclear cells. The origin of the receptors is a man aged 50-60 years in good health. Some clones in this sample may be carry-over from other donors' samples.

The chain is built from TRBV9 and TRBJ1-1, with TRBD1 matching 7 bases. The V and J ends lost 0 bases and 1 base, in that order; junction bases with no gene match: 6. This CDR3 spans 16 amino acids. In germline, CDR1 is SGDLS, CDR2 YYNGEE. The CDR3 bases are TGTGCCAGCAGCGTAGCGGCAGGGGGGGCGAACACTGAAGCTTTCTTT. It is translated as CASSVAAGGANTEAFF.

The CDR3 loop reads CASSRTNTGELFF. The CDR3 coding sequence is TGTGCCAGTAGTCGTACGAACACCGGGGAGCTGTTTTTT. The chain combines TRBV19 with TRBJ2-2; no clear D. The germline CDR1 and CDR2 sequences are LNHDA and SQIVND (reference sequence). V lost 5 bases and J lost 0, with 4 bases in between. The CDR3 contains 13 residues. The full variable domain, completed using reference TRBV19 and TRBJ2-2, is DGGITQSPKYLFRKEGQNVTLSCEQNLNHDAMYWYRQDPGQGLRLIYYSQIVNDFQKGDIAEGYSVSREKKESFPLTVTSAQKNPTAFYLCASSRTNTGELFFGEGSRLTVL.

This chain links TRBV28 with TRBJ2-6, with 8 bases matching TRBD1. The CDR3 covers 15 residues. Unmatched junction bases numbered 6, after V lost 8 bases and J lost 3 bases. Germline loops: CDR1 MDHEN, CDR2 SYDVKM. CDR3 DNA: TGTGCCAGCGGAACGACAGGGGTTGGGGCCAACGTCCTGACTTTC. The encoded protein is CASGTTGVGANVLTF.

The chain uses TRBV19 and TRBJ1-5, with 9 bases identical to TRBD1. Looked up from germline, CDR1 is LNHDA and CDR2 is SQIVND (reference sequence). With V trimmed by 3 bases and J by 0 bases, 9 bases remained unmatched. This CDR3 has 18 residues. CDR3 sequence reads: CASSIPYDRGFSNQPQHF. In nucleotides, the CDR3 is TGTGCCAGTAGTATTCCCTACGACAGGGGGTTTAGCAATCAGCCCCAGCATTTT.

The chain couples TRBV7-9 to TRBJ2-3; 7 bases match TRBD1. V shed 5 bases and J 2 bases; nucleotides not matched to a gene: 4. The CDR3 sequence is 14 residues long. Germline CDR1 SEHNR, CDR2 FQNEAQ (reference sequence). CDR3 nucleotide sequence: TGTGCCAGCAGCGAGGGACAGTACACAGATACGCAGTATTTT. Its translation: CASSEGQYTDTQYF.

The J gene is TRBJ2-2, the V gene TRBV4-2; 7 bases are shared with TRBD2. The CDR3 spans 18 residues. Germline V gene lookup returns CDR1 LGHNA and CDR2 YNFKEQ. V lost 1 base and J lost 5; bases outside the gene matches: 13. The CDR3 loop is CASSQAPLRGSGTGELFF. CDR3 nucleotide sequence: TGTGCCAGCAGCCAAGCACCACTGCGGGGGTCGGGGACCGGGGAGCTGTTTTTT.

CDR3 region: CASSWILKETQYF. DNA of the CDR3: TGTGCCAGCAGTTGGATCCTTAAAGAGACCCAGTACTTC. The J gene is TRBJ2-5, the V gene TRBV28; D remains ambiguous. The ends were cut back, 4 bases at V and 3 bases at J, with 9 bases in the middle. The CDR3 contains 13 residues. The germline CDR1 and CDR2 sequences are MDHEN and SYDVKM.

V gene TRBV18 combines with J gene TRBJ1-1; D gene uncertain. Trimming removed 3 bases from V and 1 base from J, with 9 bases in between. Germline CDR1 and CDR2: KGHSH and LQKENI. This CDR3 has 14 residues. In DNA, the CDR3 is TGTGCCAGCTCACCTCATCCGCAGAACACTGAAGCTTTCTTT. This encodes CASSPHPQNTEAFF.

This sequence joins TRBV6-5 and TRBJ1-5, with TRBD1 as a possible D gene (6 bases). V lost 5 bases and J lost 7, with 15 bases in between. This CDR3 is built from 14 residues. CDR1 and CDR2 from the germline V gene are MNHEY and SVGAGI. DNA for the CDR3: TGTGCCAGCAGTCGTAACAGGGATGAACAGCCCCAGCATTTT. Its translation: CASSRNRDEQPQHF.

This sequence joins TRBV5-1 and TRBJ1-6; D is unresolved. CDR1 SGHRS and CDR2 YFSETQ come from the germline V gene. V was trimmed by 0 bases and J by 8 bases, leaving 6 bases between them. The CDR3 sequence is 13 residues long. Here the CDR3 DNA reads TGCGCCAGCAGCTTGGGATGGGATTCACCCCTCCACTTT. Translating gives CASSLGWDSPLHF.

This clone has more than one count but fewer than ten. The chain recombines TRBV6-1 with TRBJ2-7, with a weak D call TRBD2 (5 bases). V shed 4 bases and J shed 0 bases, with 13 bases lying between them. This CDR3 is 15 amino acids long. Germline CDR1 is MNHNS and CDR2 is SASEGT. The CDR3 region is CASSVGLESSYEQYF. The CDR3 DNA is TGTGCCAGCAGTGTTGGACTCGAGAGCTCCTACGAGCAGTACTTC.

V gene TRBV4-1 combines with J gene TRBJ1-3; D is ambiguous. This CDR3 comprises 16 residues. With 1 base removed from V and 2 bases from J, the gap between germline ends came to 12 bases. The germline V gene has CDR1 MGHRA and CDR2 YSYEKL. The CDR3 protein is CASSQVRARAGNTIYF. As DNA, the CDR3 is TGCGCCAGCAGCCAAGTGAGGGCCCGGGCTGGAAACACCATATATTTT.

Written as DNA, the CDR3 is TGTGCCAGTAATGCTGGGGGGAACACTGAAGCTTTCTTT. Translating it yields CASNAGGNTEAFF. J is TRBJ1-1 and V is TRBV11-2; perhaps TRBD1 as D (5 bases). The CDR3 spans 13 residues. Deletions cut 9 bases from V and 1 base from J, with 12 bases between. Germline V gene data show CDR1 as SGHAT and CDR2 as FQNNGV.

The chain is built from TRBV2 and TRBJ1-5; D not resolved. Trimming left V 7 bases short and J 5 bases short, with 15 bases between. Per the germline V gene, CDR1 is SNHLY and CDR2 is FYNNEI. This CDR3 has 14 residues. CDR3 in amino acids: CASIEQSLDQPQHF. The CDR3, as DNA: TGTGCCAGCATCGAGCAATCCCTGGATCAGCCCCAGCATTTT.

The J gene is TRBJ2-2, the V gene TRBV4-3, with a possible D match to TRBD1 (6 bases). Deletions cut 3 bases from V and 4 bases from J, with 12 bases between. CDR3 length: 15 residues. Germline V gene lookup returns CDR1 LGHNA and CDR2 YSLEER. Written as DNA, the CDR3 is TGCGCCAGCAGCCAGGTGACAGGTGTCACCGGGGAGCTGTTTTTT. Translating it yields CASSQVTGVTGELFF.

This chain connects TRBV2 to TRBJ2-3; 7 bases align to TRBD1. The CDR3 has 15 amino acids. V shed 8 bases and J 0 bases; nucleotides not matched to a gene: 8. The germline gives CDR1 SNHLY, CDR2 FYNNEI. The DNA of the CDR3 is TGTGCCAGCTACCAGGGACAGAGAAGCACAGATACGCAGTATTTT. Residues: CASYQGQRSTDTQYF.

DNA of the CDR3: TGTGCCAGCAGCGTAGATCCGGGAGGAGTGGCGCAGTATTTT. This codes for CASSVDPGGVAQYF. This chain connects TRBV9 to TRBJ2-3; 7 bases map to TRBD2. Trimming at V came to 0 bases and at J to 10 bases, leaving 8 bases not matched to a gene. Germline loops: CDR1 SGDLS, CDR2 YYNGEE. The CDR3 length is 14 residues.

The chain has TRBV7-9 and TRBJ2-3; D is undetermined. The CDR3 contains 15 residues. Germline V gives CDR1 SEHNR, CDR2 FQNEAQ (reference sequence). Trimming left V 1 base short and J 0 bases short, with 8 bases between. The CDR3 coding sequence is TGTGCCAGCAGCTTAGTCCAGCCTAGCACAGATACGCAGTATTTT. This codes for CASSLVQPSTDTQYF. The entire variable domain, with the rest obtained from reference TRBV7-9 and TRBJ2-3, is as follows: DTGVSQNPRHKITKRGQNVTFRCDPISEHNRLYWYRQTLGQGPEFLTYFQNEAQLEKSRLLSDRFSAERPKGSFSTLEIQRTEQGDSAMYLCASSLVQPSTDTQYFGPGTRLTVL.

CDR3 loop: CASSLKGPGQGIGYGNQPQHF. The CDR3 DNA reads TGTGCCAGCAGCTTAAAGGGGCCGGGACAGGGGATAGGTTACGGCAATCAGCCCCAGCATTTT. The rearrangement joins TRBV7-6 to TRBJ1-5; 10 positions match TRBD1. CDR3 length: 21 amino acids. V dropped 2 bases and J dropped 2; count of bases not matched to a gene: 18. CDR1 is SGHVS, CDR2 FNYEAQ, per germline.

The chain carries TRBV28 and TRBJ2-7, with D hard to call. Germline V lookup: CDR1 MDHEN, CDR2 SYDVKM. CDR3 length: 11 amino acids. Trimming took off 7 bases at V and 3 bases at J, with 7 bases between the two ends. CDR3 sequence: CASTKLYEQYF. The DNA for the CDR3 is TGTGCCAGCACCAAGCTCTACGAGCAGTACTTC.

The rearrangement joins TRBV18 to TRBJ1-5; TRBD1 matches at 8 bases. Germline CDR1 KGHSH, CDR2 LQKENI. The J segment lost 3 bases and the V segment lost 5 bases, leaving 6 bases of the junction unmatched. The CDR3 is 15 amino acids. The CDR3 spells CASSIRTGNNQPQHF. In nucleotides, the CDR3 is TGTGCCAGCTCAATTCGGACAGGGAACAATCAGCCCCAGCATTTT.

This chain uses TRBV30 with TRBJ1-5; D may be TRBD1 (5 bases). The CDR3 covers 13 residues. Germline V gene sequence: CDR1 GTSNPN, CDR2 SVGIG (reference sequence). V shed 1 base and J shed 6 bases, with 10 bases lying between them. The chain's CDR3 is CAWSGGTTQPQHF. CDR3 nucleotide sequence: TGTGCCTGGAGTGGGGGGACTACTCAGCCCCAGCATTTT.

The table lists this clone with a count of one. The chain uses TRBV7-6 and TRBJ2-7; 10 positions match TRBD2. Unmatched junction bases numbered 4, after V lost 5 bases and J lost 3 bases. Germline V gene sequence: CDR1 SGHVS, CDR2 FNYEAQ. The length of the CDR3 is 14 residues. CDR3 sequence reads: CASSQGLANYEQYF. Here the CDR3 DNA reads TGTGCCAGCAGCCAGGGACTAGCGAACTACGAGCAGTACTTC.

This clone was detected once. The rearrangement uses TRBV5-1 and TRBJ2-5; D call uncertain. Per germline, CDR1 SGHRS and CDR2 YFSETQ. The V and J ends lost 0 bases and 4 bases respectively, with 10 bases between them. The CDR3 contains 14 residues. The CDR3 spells CASSLASSRETQYF. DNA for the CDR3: TGCGCCAGCAGCTTGGCCAGCTCGCGAGAGACCCAGTACTTC.

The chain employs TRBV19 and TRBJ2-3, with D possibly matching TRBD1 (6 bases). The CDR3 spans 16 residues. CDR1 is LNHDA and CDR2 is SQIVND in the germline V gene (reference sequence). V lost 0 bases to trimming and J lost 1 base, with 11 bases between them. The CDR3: CASSIERTAGTDTQYF. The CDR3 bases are TGTGCCAGTAGTATAGAAAGGACAGCAGGCACAGATACGCAGTATTTT.

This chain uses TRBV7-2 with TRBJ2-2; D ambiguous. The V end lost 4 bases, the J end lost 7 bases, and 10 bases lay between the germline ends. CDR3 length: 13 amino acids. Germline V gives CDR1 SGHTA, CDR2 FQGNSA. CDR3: CASSSRWGGELFF. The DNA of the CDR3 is TGTGCCAGCAGCTCCCGGTGGGGCGGGGAGCTGTTTTTT.